Following are 3 T cell receptor beta chains from one sample sequenced in a study of vaccination effects on CD4 cells after COVID-19. Using viral peptide pools, the ViraFEST assay grew out antigen-specific CD4+ T cells prior to sequencing. CD4+ T cell isolation took place after 10 days of culture. No antigen has been identified for these receptors. Assay: immunoSEQ multiplex PCR; the TCRdb copy retains only in-frame clones and omits some. The sample includes approximately 30,000 clones, roughly two thirds seen only once; the top ten take 25% to 30%. The sample was CD4+ T cells from PBMCs cultured with HCoV-229E spike peptides, taken before COVID-19 vaccination. Every receptor here comes from a human donor who received a COVID-19 vaccine.

The rearrangement uses TRBV6-1 and TRBJ2-7; 12 bases are a match to TRBD1. Germline loops: CDR1 MNHNS, CDR2 SASEGT. This CDR3 has 15 residues. With V trimmed by 2 bases and J by 7 bases, 6 bases remained unmatched. The CDR3 spells CASSEKGQGAGEQYF. As DNA, the CDR3 is TGTGCCAGCAGTGAAAAGGGACAGGGGGCAGGGGAGCAGTACTTC.

The CDR3 protein is CASSLMEGSPLHF. DNA for the CDR3: TGTGCCAGCAGCTTAATGGAAGGCTCACCCCTCCACTTT. This chain links TRBV7-3 with TRBJ1-6; no clear D. This CDR3 comprises 13 residues. Germline CDR1 SGHTA, CDR2 FQGTGA. V dropped 1 base and J dropped 10 bases, with 8 bases sitting between them.

This rearrangement joins TRBV28 to TRBJ2-1; 14 nucleotides agree with TRBD2. The germline V gene has CDR1 MDHEN and CDR2 SYDVKM. There are 14 residues in the CDR3. V lost 10 bases and J lost 8; bases outside the gene matches: 7. The CDR3 protein is CATRLAGGRDEQFF. As DNA, the CDR3 is TGTGCCACCCGACTAGCGGGAGGGAGGGATGAGCAGTTCTTC.